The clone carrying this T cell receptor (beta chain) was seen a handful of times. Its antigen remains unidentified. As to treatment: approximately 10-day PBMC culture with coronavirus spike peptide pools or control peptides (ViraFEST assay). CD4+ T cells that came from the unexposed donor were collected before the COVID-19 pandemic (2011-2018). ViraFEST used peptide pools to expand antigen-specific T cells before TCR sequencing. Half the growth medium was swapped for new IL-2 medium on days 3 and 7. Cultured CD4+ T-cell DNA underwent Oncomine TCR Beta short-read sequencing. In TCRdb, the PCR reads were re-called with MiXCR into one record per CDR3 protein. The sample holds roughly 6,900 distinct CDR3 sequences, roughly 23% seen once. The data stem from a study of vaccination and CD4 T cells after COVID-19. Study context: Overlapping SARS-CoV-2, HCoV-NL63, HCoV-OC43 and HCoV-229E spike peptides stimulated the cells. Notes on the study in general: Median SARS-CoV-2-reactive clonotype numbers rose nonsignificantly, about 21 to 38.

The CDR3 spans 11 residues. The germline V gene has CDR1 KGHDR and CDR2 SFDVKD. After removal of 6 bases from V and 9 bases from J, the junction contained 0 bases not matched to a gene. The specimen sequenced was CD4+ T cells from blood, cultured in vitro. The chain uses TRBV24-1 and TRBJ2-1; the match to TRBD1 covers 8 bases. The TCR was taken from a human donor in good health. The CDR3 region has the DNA TGTGCCACCAGTACAGGGGGTGAGCAGTTCTTC. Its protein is CATSTGGEQFF.